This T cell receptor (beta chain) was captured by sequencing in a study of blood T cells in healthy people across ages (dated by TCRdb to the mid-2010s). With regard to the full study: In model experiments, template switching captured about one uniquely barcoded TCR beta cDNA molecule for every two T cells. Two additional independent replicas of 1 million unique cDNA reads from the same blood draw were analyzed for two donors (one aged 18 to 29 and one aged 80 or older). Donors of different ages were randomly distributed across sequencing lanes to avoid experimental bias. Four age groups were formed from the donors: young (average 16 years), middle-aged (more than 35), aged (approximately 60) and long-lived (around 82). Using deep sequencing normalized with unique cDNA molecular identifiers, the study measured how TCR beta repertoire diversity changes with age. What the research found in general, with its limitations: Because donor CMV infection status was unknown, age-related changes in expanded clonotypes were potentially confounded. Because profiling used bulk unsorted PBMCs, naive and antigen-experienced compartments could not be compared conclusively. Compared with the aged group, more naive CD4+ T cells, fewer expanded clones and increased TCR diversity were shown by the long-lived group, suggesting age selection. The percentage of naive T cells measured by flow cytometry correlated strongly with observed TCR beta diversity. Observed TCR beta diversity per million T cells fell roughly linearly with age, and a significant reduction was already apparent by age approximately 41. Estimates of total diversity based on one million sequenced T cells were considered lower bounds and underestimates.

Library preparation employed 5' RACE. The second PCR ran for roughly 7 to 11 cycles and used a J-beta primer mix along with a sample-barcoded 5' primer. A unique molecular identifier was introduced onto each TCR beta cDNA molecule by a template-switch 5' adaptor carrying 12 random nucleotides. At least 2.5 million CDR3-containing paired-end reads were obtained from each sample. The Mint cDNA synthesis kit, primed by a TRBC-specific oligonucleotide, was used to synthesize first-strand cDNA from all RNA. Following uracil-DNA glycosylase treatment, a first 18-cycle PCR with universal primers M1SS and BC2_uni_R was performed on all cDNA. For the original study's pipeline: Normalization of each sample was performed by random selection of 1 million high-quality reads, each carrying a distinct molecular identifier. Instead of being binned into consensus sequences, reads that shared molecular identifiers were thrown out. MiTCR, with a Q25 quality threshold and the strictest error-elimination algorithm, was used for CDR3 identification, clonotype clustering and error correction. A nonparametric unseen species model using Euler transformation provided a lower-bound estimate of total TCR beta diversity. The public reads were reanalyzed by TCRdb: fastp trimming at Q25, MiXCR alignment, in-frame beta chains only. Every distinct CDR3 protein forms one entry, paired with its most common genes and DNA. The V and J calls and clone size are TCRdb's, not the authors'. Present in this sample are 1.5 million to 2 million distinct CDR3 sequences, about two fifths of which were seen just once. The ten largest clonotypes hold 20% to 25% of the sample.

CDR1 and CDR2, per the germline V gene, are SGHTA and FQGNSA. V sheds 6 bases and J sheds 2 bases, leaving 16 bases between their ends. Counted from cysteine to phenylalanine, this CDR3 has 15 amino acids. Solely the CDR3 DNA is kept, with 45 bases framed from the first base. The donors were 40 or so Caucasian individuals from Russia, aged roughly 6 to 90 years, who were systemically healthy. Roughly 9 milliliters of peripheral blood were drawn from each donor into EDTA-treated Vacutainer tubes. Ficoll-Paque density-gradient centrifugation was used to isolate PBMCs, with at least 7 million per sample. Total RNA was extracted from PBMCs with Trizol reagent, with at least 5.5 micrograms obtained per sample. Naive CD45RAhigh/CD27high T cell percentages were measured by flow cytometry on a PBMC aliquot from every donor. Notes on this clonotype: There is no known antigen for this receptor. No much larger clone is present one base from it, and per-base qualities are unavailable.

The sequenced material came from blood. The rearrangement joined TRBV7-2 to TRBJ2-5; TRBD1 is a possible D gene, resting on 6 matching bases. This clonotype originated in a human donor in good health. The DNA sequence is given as TGTGCCAGCAGAGAAGAAGGACAGACACAAGAGACCCAGTACTTC. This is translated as CASREEGQTQETQYF.